The 28 T cell receptor beta chains below all came from one sample that was sequenced in a study of blood T cell repertoires in COVID-19 (dated by TCRdb to 2018 to 2021). Libraries were built with the immunoSEQ multiplex PCR assay. TCRdb holds this immuneACCESS table with in-frame rearrangements only. Some clones are missing; in checked studies, unresolved V genes explain under half, and the rest has no known cause. A total of approximately 500,000 clones appear in this sample, around nine tenths of them only once. The ten largest clones capture 1.5% to 2% of the sample. Specimen: PBMCs or T cells enriched from blood (not recorded which). All receptors derive from a woman aged 35 to 49 who had recovered from COVID-19.

The rearrangement joins TRBV4-1 to TRBJ1-2, with a weak D call TRBD1 (5 bases). From germline, CDR1 is MGHRA and CDR2 YSYEKL. The CDR3 length is 13 residues. Trimming took 2 bases from V and 6 from J, leaving 10 bases between them. The CDR3 loop reads CASSQLPGHGYTF. In nucleotides, the CDR3 is TGCGCCAGCAGCCAACTACCAGGGCATGGCTACACCTTC.

V usage is TRBV19 and J usage is TRBJ2-1, with 8 nucleotides matching TRBD2. V dropped 5 bases and J dropped 4; count of bases not matched to a gene: 7. Germline loops: CDR1 LNHDA, CDR2 SQIVND (reference sequence). The CDR3 runs to 15 residues. CDR3 sequence reads: CASSYSGKIYNEQFF. CDR3 nucleotide sequence: TGTGCCAGTAGTTATAGCGGGAAAATTTACAATGAGCAGTTCTTC.

The rearrangement uses TRBV2 and TRBJ1-1; D remains unclear. The CDR3 has 14 amino acids. Germline CDR1 is SNHLY and CDR2 is FYNNEI. Trimming shortened V by 6 bases and J by 5 bases, and 16 bases separated the two germline ends. The CDR3 DNA reads as TGTGCCAGCAGAGGCGGAAGCCAACAAACTGAAGCTTTCTTT. This translates into CASRGGSQQTEAFF.

The rearrangement links TRBV7-8 to TRBJ1-2; D is possibly TRBD1 (5 bases). Per the germline V gene, CDR1 is SGHVS and CDR2 is FQNEAQ. V was shortened by 4 bases and J by 6 bases, with 9 bases between the two germline ends. The CDR3 spans 12 residues. The CDR3: CASSSATDGYTF. CDR3 bases: TGTGCCAGCAGCTCAGCGACAGATGGCTACACCTTC.

The chain joins TRBV7-6 to TRBJ2-5, with D possibly matching TRBD2 (6 bases). The CDR3 runs 13 residues. Trimming cost V 5 bases and J 5 bases, with 12 bases left between them. Germline CDR1 SGHVS, CDR2 FNYEAQ. The CDR3 sequence: CASSRLVSETQYF. The CDR3 DNA reads TGTGCCAGCAGCCGACTAGTTTCTGAGACCCAGTACTTC.

The chain joins TRBV10-3 to TRBJ2-4, with D perhaps matching TRBD1 (6 bases). The CDR3 is 13 amino acids. Germline values: CDR1 ENHRY, CDR2 SYGVKD. The V end was cut by 0 bases, the J end by 13 bases, with 13 bases between. Written as DNA, the CDR3 is TGTGCCATCAGTGAGTCGGAGACAGGTGGACAGTACTTC. It encodes CAISESETGGQYF.

V gene TRBV4-1 combines with J gene TRBJ1-5; 8 bases line up with TRBD1. Per germline, CDR1 MGHRA and CDR2 YSYEKL. The CDR3 runs to 13 residues. V shed 4 bases, J shed 6 bases, and the junction held 2 bases outside the gene matches. For the CDR3, the DNA is TGCGCCAGCAGCCGGACAGGGCCTCAGCCCCAGCATTTT. Translation gives CASSRTGPQPQHF.

The chain employs TRBV27 and TRBJ1-2; TRBD1 matches 7 bases. J lost 3 bases, V lost 3 bases, and 1 base had no gene match. The CDR3 contains 13 residues. Germline assignment: CDR1 MNHEY and CDR2 SMNVEV (reference sequence). The CDR3 is CASSFTGDYGYTF. DNA of the CDR3: TGTGCCAGCAGTTTCACAGGGGACTATGGCTACACCTTC.

A single count supports this clone. The gene calls are TRBV29-1 and TRBJ1-1, with 9 bases matching TRBD1. The CDR3 is 14 residues long. The junction had 9 bases not matched to a gene; V was cut back by 6 bases and J by 4 bases. Germline V CDR1 and CDR2: SQVTM, ANQGSEA. CDR3 amino acids: CSVVNRGRITEAFF. The CDR3 region has the DNA TGCAGCGTGGTTAACAGGGGGCGCATCACTGAAGCTTTCTTT.

This rearrangement joins TRBV20-1 to TRBJ1-5, with D uncertain. Germline values: CDR1 DFQATT, CDR2 SNEGSKA (reference sequence). The CDR3 contains 14 residues. V shed 3 bases and J shed 6 bases, with 15 bases lying between them. Here the CDR3 reads CSASGGLGFQPQHF. CDR3 coding DNA: TGCAGTGCTAGTGGAGGGCTTGGTTTTCAGCCCCAGCATTTT.

The V call is TRBV3-1 (or the pseudogene TRBV3-2), the J call TRBJ1-6; D is unresolved. This CDR3 has 14 residues. CDR1 and CDR2 from the germline V gene are LGHDT and YNNKEL (reference sequence). The germline V and J ends were trimmed by 2 bases and 8 bases, with 10 bases remaining between them. The CDR3 spells CASSQFGRDSPLHF. CDR3 sequence (DNA): TGTGCCAGCAGCCAATTCGGTCGCGATTCACCCCTCCACTTT.

The rearrangement links TRBV5-4 to TRBJ1-2; TRBD1 matches at 9 bases. Germline V gene sequence: CDR1 SGHNT, CDR2 YYREEE (reference sequence). Trimming took 4 bases from V and 4 from J; bases not matched to a gene: 8. CDR3 length equals 15 residues. Here the CDR3 reads CASSARTGATYGYTF. For the CDR3, the DNA is TGTGCCAGCAGCGCCAGGACAGGGGCGACCTATGGCTACACCTTC.

The chain uses TRBV10-3 and TRBJ2-1; maybe TRBD2 (6 bases). The CDR3 covers 17 residues. Between the trimmed V and J ends, which lost 8 bases and 0 bases, there was a span of 20 bases. Per germline, CDR1 ENHRY and CDR2 SYGVKD. The CDR3 DNA reads as TGTGCCATCGCCCGTAGCGGTGGAGGGTACTCCTACAATGAGCAGTTCTTC. This codes for CAIARSGGGYSYNEQFF.

This chain links TRBV6-1 with TRBJ2-5, with D perhaps TRBD2 (6 bases). The V gene's germline CDR1 is MNHNS and CDR2 SASEGT. This CDR3 has 14 amino acids. The V end was cut by 1 base, the J end by 5 bases, with 11 bases between. This CDR3 is CASSEGRGRETQYF. The CDR3 region has the DNA TGTGCCAGCAGTGAAGGGAGGGGAAGGGAGACCCAGTACTTC.

In this sample, this clone turned up many times. This rearrangement joins TRBV5-1 to TRBJ2-7, with 7 bases aligning to TRBD1. CDR3 size: 16 residues. Per the germline V gene, CDR1 is SGHRS and CDR2 is YFSETQ. V lost 0 bases and J lost 3; bases outside the gene matches: 9. The CDR3 DNA sequence: TGCGCCAGCAGCTTGGGGTCTCCCCGGGACAGCTACGAGCAGTACTTC. Protein: CASSLGSPRDSYEQYF. The full variable domain, its missing parts supplied by reference TRBV5-1 and TRBJ2-7, is KAGVTQTPRYLIKTRGQQVTLSCSPISGHRSVSWYQQTPGQGLQFLFEYFSETQRNKGNFPGRFSGRQFSNSRSEMNVSTLELGDSALYLCASSLGSPRDSYEQYFGPGTRLTVT.

The genes are TRBV7-9 and TRBJ2-7; 7 bases are a match to TRBD2. The germline V gene has CDR1 SEHNR and CDR2 FQNEAQ (reference sequence). There are 12 residues in the CDR3. V shed 3 bases, J shed 6 bases, and the junction held 2 bases outside the gene matches. The CDR3 region has the DNA TGTGCCAGCAGCTTGCGCGGGAGCGAGCAGTACTTC. Translation: CASSLRGSEQYF.

This clone was counted only a few times. The CDR3 DNA reads TGCGCCAGCAGTGAGCGGGAGGCCTACAATGAGCAGTTCTTC. Protein: CASSEREAYNEQFF. The chain recombines TRBV10-2 with TRBJ2-1, with 7 bases fitting TRBD2. CDR1 is WSHSY and CDR2 is SAAADI in the germline V gene. This CDR3 has 14 residues. V gave up 2 bases and J gave up 2 bases; unmatched junction bases: 0.

The V and J genes are TRBV30 and TRBJ1-2; 8 nucleotides line up with TRBD1. V lost 1 base and J lost 7; bases outside the gene matches: 5. Germline CDR1 is GTSNPN and CDR2 is SVGIG (reference sequence). The CDR3 totals 13 residues. In DNA form, the CDR3 reads TGTGCCTGGAGTGGGACAGGGTCGCGTGGCTACACCTTC. Its translation is CAWSGTGSRGYTF.

The V and J genes are TRBV15 and TRBJ2-2; D gene uncertain. Deletions cut 0 bases from V and 2 bases from J, with 22 bases between. Germline V CDR1 and CDR2: LNHNV, YYDKDF (reference sequence). This CDR3 comprises 20 residues. The CDR3 region is CATSRDFSSFGVGNTGELFF. DNA of the CDR3: TGTGCCACCAGCAGAGATTTCAGTAGTTTCGGAGTTGGAAACACCGGGGAGCTGTTTTTT.

The rearrangement joins TRBV5-1 to TRBJ1-2; D unresolved. Germline CDR1 and CDR2: SGHRS and YFSETQ. The CDR3 spans 14 residues. Trimming pared 5 bases from V and 8 bases from J, leaving 19 bases between. The CDR3 DNA reads as TGCGCCAGCAGTCGTCCCGGGTCCCCGCTGGGCTACACCTTC. Protein: CASSRPGSPLGYTF.

The chain recombines TRBV29-1 with TRBJ1-1, with D possibly TRBD1 on 5 matching bases. The CDR3 has 10 residues. The germline V gene encodes CDR1 SQVTM and CDR2 ANQGSEA. Trimming pared 5 bases from V and 6 bases from J, leaving 7 bases between. The CDR3 loop reads CSVSTAEAFF. CDR3 DNA sequence: TGCAGCGTTTCGACAGCTGAAGCTTTCTTT.

This clone is a singleton in its sample. V usage is TRBV11-2 and J usage is TRBJ2-7; 9 bases map to TRBD2. The CDR3 has 15 amino acids. Germline V lookup: CDR1 SGHAT, CDR2 FQNNGV. V was clipped by 5 bases and J by 4 bases; unmatched bases: 9. The CDR3 coding sequence is TGTGCCAGCAGCAATCAGCGGGAGGAACCATACGAGCAGTACTTC. Amino acids: CASSNQREEPYEQYF.

The V call is TRBV7-8, the J call TRBJ1-5, with D possibly matching TRBD1 (6 bases). Per the germline V gene, CDR1 is SGHVS and CDR2 is FQNEAQ. CDR3 length: 16 residues. The ends were cut back, 1 base at V and 0 bases at J, with 10 bases in the middle. CDR3 protein: CASSLGQVYSNQPQHF. The CDR3 DNA follows: TGTGCCAGCAGCTTAGGACAGGTCTATAGCAATCAGCCCCAGCATTTT. The entire variable domain, with the rest obtained from reference TRBV7-8 and TRBJ1-5, is as follows: GAGVSQSPRYKVAKRGQDVALRCDPISGHVSLFWYQQALGQGPEFLTYFQNEAQLDKSGLPSDRFFAERPEGSVSTLKIQRTQQEDSAVYLCASSLGQVYSNQPQHFGDGTRLSIL.

The chain uses TRBV6-5 and TRBJ2-6; D not certain. The CDR3 extends over 14 amino acids. CDR1 MNHEY and CDR2 SVGAGI come from the germline V gene. Trimming left V 6 bases short and J 0 bases short, with 6 bases between. CDR3 region: CASRRDSGANVLTF. DNA for the CDR3: TGTGCCAGCAGGCGCGACTCTGGGGCCAACGTCCTGACTTTC.

The rearrangement links TRBV19 to TRBJ1-1, with D perhaps matching TRBD1 (5 bases). Germline-derived CDR1 and CDR2 are LNHDA and SQIVND (reference sequence). The CDR3 extends over 16 amino acids. The germline V and J ends were trimmed by 6 bases and 2 bases, with 19 bases remaining between them. DNA for the CDR3: TGTGCCAGTAGATTCGGAAGGAGACAGACAAACACTGAAGCTTTCTTT. Translated: CASRFGRRQTNTEAFF.

This sequence joins TRBV30 and TRBJ2-2; 10 bases match TRBD2. The CDR3 has 19 residues. Looked up from germline, CDR1 is GTSNPN and CDR2 is SVGIG (reference sequence). Trimming removed 0 bases from V and 3 bases from J; junction bases left unmatched: 13. The CDR3 sequence is CAWSVGPLSSGSYTGELFF. DNA of the CDR3: TGTGCCTGGAGTGTAGGCCCCCTATCTAGCGGGAGCTACACCGGGGAGCTGTTTTTT.

CDR3 residues: CASSPRPPSSYNEQFF. CDR3 DNA sequence: TGCGCCAGCAGTCCTAGGCCGCCGAGCTCCTACAATGAGCAGTTCTTC. The V and J genes are TRBV4-1 and TRBJ2-1; D ambiguous. V shed 6 bases and J shed 0 bases, with 15 bases lying between them. Germline V lookup: CDR1 MGHRA, CDR2 YSYEKL. This CDR3 has 16 residues.

This clone was seen only once. The gene calls are TRBV18 and TRBJ2-7; D not resolved. CDR3 size: 14 residues. Trimming pared 0 bases from V and 0 bases from J, leaving 6 bases between. Germline CDR1 and CDR2: KGHSH and LQKENI. CDR3 in amino acids: CASSPPSSSYEQYF. The CDR3 DNA reads TGTGCCAGCTCACCACCCTCTTCCTCCTACGAGCAGTACTTC.